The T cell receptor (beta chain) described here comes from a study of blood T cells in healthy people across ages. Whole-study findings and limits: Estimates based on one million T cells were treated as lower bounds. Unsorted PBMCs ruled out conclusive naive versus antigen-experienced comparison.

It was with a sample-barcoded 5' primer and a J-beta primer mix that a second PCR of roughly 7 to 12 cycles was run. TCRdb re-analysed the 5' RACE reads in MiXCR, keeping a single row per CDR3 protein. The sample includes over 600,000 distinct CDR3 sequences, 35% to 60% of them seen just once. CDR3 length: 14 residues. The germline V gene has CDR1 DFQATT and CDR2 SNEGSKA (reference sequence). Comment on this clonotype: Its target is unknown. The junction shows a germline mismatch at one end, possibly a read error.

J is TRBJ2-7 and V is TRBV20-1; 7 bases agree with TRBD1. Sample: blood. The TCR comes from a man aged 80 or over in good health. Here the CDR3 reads CSAARQGDYNEQYF. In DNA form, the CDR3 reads TGTAGTGCCGCCCGACAGGGAGATTACAATGAGCAGTACTTC.